A single sample is the source of the 4 T cell receptor beta chains below, sequenced in a study of T cell changes during pregnancy in multiple sclerosis. The assay was immunoSEQ multiplex PCR, and TCRdb's table has in-frame clones only and misses some. The table includes about 61,000 clones, around 90% detected once. Source: peripheral blood, taken in the first trimester of pregnancy. The receptors derive from a female donor with multiple sclerosis, enrolled in a pregnancy study.

This clone was picked up one time. Here the CDR3 reads CASSPGQSYEQYF. CDR3 in DNA: TGTGCCAGCAGCCCGGGACAGTCCTACGAGCAGTACTTC. The J gene is TRBJ2-7, the V gene TRBV27, with 7 bases aligning to TRBD1. V lost 6 bases to trimming and J lost 1 base; unmatched junction nucleotides: 3. Germline values: CDR1 MNHEY, CDR2 SMNVEV (reference sequence). The CDR3 spans 13 residues.

CDR3 sequence reads: CASSRRTASLTGELFF. Written as DNA, the CDR3 is TGCGCCAGCAGCCGTAGGACAGCCTCTCTCACCGGGGAGCTGTTTTTT. J is TRBJ2-2 and V is TRBV5-1, with D maybe TRBD1 (6 bases). CDR1 is SGHRS and CDR2 is YFSETQ in the germline V gene. V gave up 4 bases and J gave up 4 bases, with 17 bases separating them. This CDR3 has 16 amino acids.

The chain employs TRBV6-5 and TRBJ1-3, with D maybe TRBD1 (5 bases). The V gene's germline CDR1 is MNHEY and CDR2 SVGAGI. V dropped 0 bases and J dropped 2 bases, with 11 bases sitting between them. This CDR3 spans 16 amino acids. The CDR3 DNA sequence: TGTGCCAGCAGTTACTCGTGGCAGGGTGCTGGAAACACCATATATTTT. This gives the protein CASSYSWQGAGNTIYF.

The chain joins TRBV27 to TRBJ2-7; no reliable D call. Trimming took 4 bases from V and 6 from J, leaving 19 bases between them. CDR1 and CDR2 from the germline V gene are MNHEY and SMNVEV (reference sequence). The CDR3 loop spans 15 amino acids. This CDR3 reads CASSSPGFGGPEQYF. The CDR3 DNA follows: TGTGCCAGCAGTTCGCCCGGGTTCGGTGGTCCCGAGCAGTACTTC.